Listed here is a single T cell receptor (beta chain). What it binds is not known. The data originate from a study of blood T cells in healthy people across ages. As for the study in general: When template switching was applied, about one barcoded beta molecule was captured per two T cells. General observations from the study: Higher diversity, along with more naive CD4+ cells, distinguished long-lived donors from aged donors.

V gave up 0 bases and J gave up 9 bases, with 15 bases separating them. This CDR3 has 15 amino acids. Germline CDR1 is SGHRS and CDR2 is YFSETQ. Sample-barcoded 5' priming and a J-beta primer mix drove a second PCR of about 7 to 11 cycles. TCRdb re-called the 5' RACE reads through MiXCR, storing one row per CDR3 protein. This sample has about 1.6 million distinct CDR3 sequences, with roughly 30% found just once. This chain joins TRBV5-1 and TRBJ2-2; perhaps TRBD2 as D (5 bases). This receptor was identified in a woman in her 30s in good health. Sequencing was performed on blood. CDR3 region: CASSLVGVETRELFF. CDR3 sequence (DNA): TGCGCCAGCAGCTTGGTGGGAGTAGAAACCCGGGAGCTGTTTTTT.